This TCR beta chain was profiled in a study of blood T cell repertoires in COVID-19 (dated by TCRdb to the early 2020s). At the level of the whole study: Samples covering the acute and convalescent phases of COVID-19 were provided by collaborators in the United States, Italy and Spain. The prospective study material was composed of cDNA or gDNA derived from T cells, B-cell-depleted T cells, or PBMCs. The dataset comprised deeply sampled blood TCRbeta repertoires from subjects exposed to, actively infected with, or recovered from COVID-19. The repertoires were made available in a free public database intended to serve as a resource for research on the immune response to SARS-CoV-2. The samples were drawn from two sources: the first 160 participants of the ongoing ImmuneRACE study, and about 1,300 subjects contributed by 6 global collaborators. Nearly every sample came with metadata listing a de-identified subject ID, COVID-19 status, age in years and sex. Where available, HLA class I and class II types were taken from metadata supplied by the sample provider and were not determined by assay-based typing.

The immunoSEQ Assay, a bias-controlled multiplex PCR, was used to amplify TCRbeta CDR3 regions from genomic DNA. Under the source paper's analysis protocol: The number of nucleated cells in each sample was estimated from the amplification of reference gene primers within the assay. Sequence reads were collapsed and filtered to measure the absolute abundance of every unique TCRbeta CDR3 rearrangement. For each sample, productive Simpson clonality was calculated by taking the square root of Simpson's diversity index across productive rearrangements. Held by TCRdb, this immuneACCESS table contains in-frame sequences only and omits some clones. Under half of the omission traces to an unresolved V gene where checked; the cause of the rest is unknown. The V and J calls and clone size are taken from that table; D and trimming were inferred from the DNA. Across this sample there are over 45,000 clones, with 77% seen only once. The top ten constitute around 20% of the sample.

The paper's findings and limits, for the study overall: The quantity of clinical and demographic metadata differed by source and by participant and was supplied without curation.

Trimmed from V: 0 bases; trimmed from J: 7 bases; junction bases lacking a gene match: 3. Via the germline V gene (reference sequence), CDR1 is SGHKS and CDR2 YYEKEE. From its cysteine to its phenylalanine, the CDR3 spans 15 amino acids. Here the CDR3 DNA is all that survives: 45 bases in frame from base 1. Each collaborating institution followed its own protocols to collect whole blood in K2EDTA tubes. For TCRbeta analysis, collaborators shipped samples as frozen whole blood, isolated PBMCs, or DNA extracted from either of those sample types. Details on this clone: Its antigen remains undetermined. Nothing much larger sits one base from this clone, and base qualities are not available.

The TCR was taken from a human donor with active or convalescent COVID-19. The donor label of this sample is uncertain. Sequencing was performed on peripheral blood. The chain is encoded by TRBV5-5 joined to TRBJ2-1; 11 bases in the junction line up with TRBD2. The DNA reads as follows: TGTGCCAGCAGCTTGGGACTAGCGGGAAAAAATGAGCAGTTCTTC. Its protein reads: CASSLGLAGKNEQFF.